The 29 T cell receptor beta chains given below trace back to one sample, sequenced in a study of T cells in localized non-small cell lung cancer (dated by TCRdb to the early 2020s). Library method: the immunoSEQ multiplex PCR assay. Here the immuneACCESS table is served through TCRdb, limited to in-frame sequences with V and J called. Missing clones are a known gap in these copies; in checked studies unresolved V genes cover under half, and the rest lacks a known reason. The sample table records approximately 41,000 clones; 86% of these occur just once. The leading ten clones occupy about 5% of the sample. This material consisted of peripheral blood mononuclear cells, taken before any cancer treatment. The receptors here all came from a male donor aged 60 or older with stage II lung adenocarcinoma.

The genes are TRBV2 and TRBJ1-5; TRBD1 matches 7 bases. Germline CDR1 and CDR2: SNHLY and FYNNEI. Trimming cost V 6 bases and J 5 bases; bases outside gene matches: 10. This CDR3 is 15 amino acids long. CDR3 protein: CASRIGTVMDQPQHF. The CDR3 region has the DNA TGTGCCAGCAGGATCGGGACAGTAATGGATCAGCCCCAGCATTTT.

The rearrangement joins TRBV5-8 to TRBJ2-2; no reliable D call. V lost 4 bases to trimming and J lost 5 bases, with 12 bases between them. There are 14 residues in the CDR3. The germline V gene has CDR1 SGHTS and CDR2 YDEGEE. CDR3 DNA: TGTGCCAGCAGCAAGACGGACCATACCGGGGAGCTGTTTTTT. Translation gives CASSKTDHTGELFF.

The chain employs TRBV6-1 and TRBJ2-7; 7 positions agree with TRBD1. Germline V CDR1 and CDR2: MNHNS, SASEGT. CDR3 length: 14 amino acids. The V gene end was trimmed by 3 bases and the J gene end by 3 bases; junction bases not matched to a gene: 5. CDR3 in amino acids: CASSEDRFLYEQYF. The CDR3 DNA follows: TGTGCCAGCAGTGAGGACAGGTTTCTCTACGAGCAGTACTTC.

This chain links TRBV7-2 with TRBJ2-2; D is ambiguous. V shed 4 bases and J shed 8 bases, with 8 bases lying between them. This CDR3 spans 12 amino acids. Germline V gene data show CDR1 as SGHTA and CDR2 as FQGNSA. CDR3: CASSSYGGELFF. The CDR3 bases are TGTGCCAGCAGCTCATACGGGGGGGAGCTGTTTTTT. Complete variable domain (other parts from reference TRBV7-2 and TRBJ2-2): GAGVSQSPSNKVTEKGKDVELRCDPISGHTALYWYRQSLGQGLEFLIYFQGNSAPDKSGLPSDRFSAERTGGSVSTLTIQRTQQEDSAVYLCASSSYGGELFFGEGSRLTVL.

The chain links TRBV28 to TRBJ2-7, with 7 bases matching TRBD2. V was clipped by 4 bases and J by 5 bases; unmatched bases: 5. This CDR3 contains 13 residues. The germline V gene encodes CDR1 MDHEN and CDR2 SYDVKM. DNA for the CDR3: TGTGCCAGCAGTTGGGGAGGGGAAAACGAGCAGTACTTC. Its translation: CASSWGGENEQYF. Complete variable domain (other parts from reference TRBV28 and TRBJ2-7): DVKVTQSSRYLVKRTGEKVFLECVQDMDHENMFWYRQDPGLGLRLIYFSYDVKMKEKGDIPEGYSVSREKKERFSLILESASTNQTSMYLCASSWGGENEQYFGPGTRLTVT.

CDR3 in DNA: TGTGCCTGGAGTGTACGAGGCAGGGGAATCGGGGAGCTGTTTTTT. It translates to CAWSVRGRGIGELFF. V and J are TRBV30 and TRBJ2-2, with TRBD1 as a possible D gene (6 bases). Germline CDR1 and CDR2: GTSNPN and SVGIG (reference sequence). This CDR3 is built from 15 residues. The V end was cut by 0 bases, the J end by 7 bases, with 15 bases between.

The J gene is TRBJ1-2, the V gene TRBV28, with TRBD1 matching 11 bases. CDR1 and CDR2 from the germline V gene are MDHEN and SYDVKM. Trimming took 6 bases from V and 3 from J; bases not matched to a gene: 6. The CDR3 totals 15 residues. The CDR3 DNA reads TGTGCCAGCAGAATAAGGACAGGGGGCCACTATGGCTACACCTTC. As protein: CASRIRTGGHYGYTF.

The chain carries TRBV6-1 and TRBJ1-4, with D unresolved. V was pared by 2 bases and J by 7 bases, with 11 bases between. The germline CDR1 and CDR2 sequences are MNHNS and SASEGT. The CDR3 covers 14 residues. The CDR3 bases are TGTGCCAGCAGTGAACAGCCTCGAGGTGAAAAACTGTTTTTT. This gives the protein CASSEQPRGEKLFF.

V and J are TRBV11-3 and TRBJ2-1, with TRBD1 matching 7 bases. CDR3 size: 12 residues. Germline trimming cut 5 bases from V and 6 bases from J; bases unmatched to any gene: 1. Germline CDR1 and CDR2: SGHNT and YENEEA. In nucleotides, the CDR3 is TGTGCCAGCAGCCCAGGGGGCAATGAGCAGTTCTTC. Translating it yields CASSPGGNEQFF.

V usage is TRBV2 and J usage is TRBJ1-2, with a weak D call TRBD1 (5 bases). The germline gives CDR1 SNHLY, CDR2 FYNNEI. Trimming removed 5 bases at V and 4 bases at J, with 8 bases between. The CDR3 length is 12 residues. In DNA, the CDR3 is TGTGCCAGCAGTCCTGACAGCTATGGCTACACCTTC. It translates to CASSPDSYGYTF. The entire variable domain, with the rest obtained from reference TRBV2 and TRBJ1-2, is as follows: EPEVTQTPSHQVTQMGQEVILRCVPISNHLYFYWYRQILGQKVEFLVSFYNNEISEKSEIFDDQFSVERPDGSNFTLKIRSTKLEDSAMYFCASSPDSYGYTFGSGTRLTVV.

The gene calls are TRBV2 and TRBJ1-3; a possible D gene is TRBD1 (5 bases). Germline CDR1 reads SNHLY; CDR2 reads FYNNEI. The V gene lost 6 bases and the J gene lost 9 bases, with 12 bases spanning the gap. CDR3 length equals 12 residues. The CDR3 DNA reads TGTGCCAGCAGCGGTAGCGGGGGCACCATATATTTT. Amino acid sequence: CASSGSGGTIYF.

The V call is TRBV5-1, the J call TRBJ2-2; 8 positions agree with TRBD1. V was pared by 5 bases and J by 3 bases, with 0 bases of the junction left unmatched. Germline V gene lookup returns CDR1 SGHRS and CDR2 YFSETQ. The CDR3 has 13 residues. CDR3 region: CASRDRDTGELFF. The CDR3 DNA is TGCGCCAGCAGGGACAGGGACACCGGGGAGCTGTTTTTT.

The genes are TRBV11-2 and TRBJ2-7, with D possibly TRBD1 on 6 matching bases. Trimming removed 3 bases from V and 4 bases from J, with 13 bases in between. Germline assignment: CDR1 SGHAT and CDR2 FQNNGV. CDR3 length equals 14 residues. The CDR3, as DNA: TGTGCCAGCAGCTTGGATCAGGGGAGATACGAGCAGTACTTC. Translation: CASSLDQGRYEQYF.

V and J are TRBV5-8 and TRBJ2-7; D ambiguous. This CDR3 has 13 amino acids. Per germline, CDR1 SGHTS and CDR2 YDEGEE. Trimming left V 0 bases short and J 6 bases short, with 10 bases between. CDR3 in amino acids: CASSLVMGSEQYF. DNA for the CDR3: TGTGCCAGCAGCTTGGTAATGGGATCCGAGCAGTACTTC.

The chain recombines TRBV9 with TRBJ1-2; TRBD1 aligns across 7 bases. Per germline, CDR1 SGDLS and CDR2 YYNGEE. This CDR3 region has 16 residues. The V and J ends lost 3 bases and 7 bases, in that order; junction bases with no gene match: 15. The CDR3 protein is CASSAGNDRVRGGYTF. In DNA form, the CDR3 reads TGTGCCAGCAGCGCCGGTAATGACAGGGTGAGAGGTGGCTACACCTTC.

V gene TRBV10-2 combines with J gene TRBJ2-5; D call uncertain. With 1 base removed from V and 5 bases from J, the gap between germline ends came to 5 bases. This CDR3 comprises 12 residues. Per the germline V gene, CDR1 is WSHSY and CDR2 is SAAADI. The CDR3 nucleotides are TGCGCCAGCAGTGAGTGGCGGGAGACCCAGTACTTC. Translating gives CASSEWRETQYF.

The J gene is TRBJ2-5, the V gene TRBV5-1; D gene uncertain. The germline V gene has CDR1 SGHRS and CDR2 YFSETQ. Trimming cost V 4 bases and J 5 bases, with 12 bases left between them. The CDR3 sequence is 13 residues long. CDR3 residues: CASSLGYGETQYF. CDR3 sequence (DNA): TGCGCCAGCAGCCTGGGCTATGGGGAGACCCAGTACTTC.

The chain employs TRBV7-7 and TRBJ2-2, with D perhaps TRBD2 (5 bases). This CDR3 spans 15 amino acids. Germline CDR1 reads SSHAT; CDR2 reads FNYEAQ (reference sequence). V gave up 0 bases and J gave up 1 base, with 6 bases separating them. The CDR3 nucleotides are TGTGCCAGCAGCTTAGCCAGCGGGAACACCGGGGAGCTGTTTTTT. Translated: CASSLASGNTGELFF.

This clone appeared once. The chain links TRBV5-1 to TRBJ1-4; tentative D call: TRBD1 (5 bases). The V end was cut by 0 bases, the J end by 2 bases, with 8 bases between. CDR1 and CDR2 from the germline V gene are SGHRS and YFSETQ. This CDR3 spans 15 amino acids. This chain's CDR3 is CASSLGGTTNEKLFF. CDR3 sequence (DNA): TGCGCCAGCAGCTTGGGCGGGACCACTAATGAAAAACTGTTTTTT.

The chain uses TRBV6-1 and TRBJ2-5; either TRBD1 or TRBD2 may supply D (5 bases each). The CDR3 extends over 13 amino acids. Germline CDR1 is MNHNS and CDR2 is SASEGT. V was pared by 5 bases and J by 3 bases, with 10 bases between. In nucleotides, the CDR3 is TGTGCCAGCAGTTGGGACGGTAAAGAGACCCAGTACTTC. This gives the protein CASSWDGKETQYF.

The rearrangement joins TRBV7-9 to TRBJ2-7; TRBD2 is a possible D gene (7 bases). Germline V gene sequence: CDR1 SEHNR, CDR2 FQNEAQ (reference sequence). Trimming removed 5 bases at V and 5 bases at J, with 19 bases between. The CDR3 sequence is 15 residues long. In DNA, the CDR3 is TGTGCCAGCAGCCCCCGAGGCGGGGGCGAGAACGAGCAGTACTTC. This codes for CASSPRGGGENEQYF.

This sequence joins TRBV6-1 and TRBJ1-1, with a possible D match to TRBD1 (6 bases). The CDR3 sequence is 14 residues long. The germline V gene has CDR1 MNHNS and CDR2 SASEGT. V was clipped by 8 bases and J by 1 base, with 14 bases between them. CDR3 in amino acids: CASCRGTGNTEAFF. As DNA, the CDR3 is TGTGCCAGCTGCAGGGGCACGGGGAACACTGAAGCTTTCTTT.

The chain couples TRBV6-5 to TRBJ1-5; 7 bases align to TRBD1. V lost 6 bases, J lost 7 bases, and 9 bases stayed unmatched. The CDR3 runs to 14 residues. Germline V gives CDR1 MNHEY, CDR2 SVGAGI. The CDR3 coding sequence is TGTGCCAGCAGCAGGAAGGGGGCCCGCCAGCCCCAGCATTTT. This sequence encodes CASSRKGARQPQHF.

The chain links TRBV7-2 to TRBJ2-7, with TRBD2 matching 7 bases. Germline V gene data show CDR1 as SGHTA and CDR2 as FQGNSA. The CDR3 totals 16 residues. Trimming at V came to 1 base and at J to 4 bases, leaving 10 bases not matched to a gene. Here the CDR3 reads CASSLVEIAGSYEQYF. The DNA of the CDR3 is TGTGCCAGCAGCTTAGTAGAAATAGCGGGCTCTTACGAGCAGTACTTC.

The J gene is TRBJ1-2, the V gene TRBV2, with TRBD1 as a possible D gene (5 bases). CDR3 length: 12 amino acids. CDR1 is SNHLY, CDR2 FYNNEI, per germline. V shed 2 bases and J shed 7 bases, with 8 bases lying between them. In DNA form, the CDR3 reads TGTGCCAGCAGTGAACAGGGTTTTGGCTACACCTTC. It is translated as CASSEQGFGYTF.

As for this clone: A junction end diverges from the germline sequence, so it may reflect a read error. The chain carries TRBV7-2 and TRBJ2-7; TRBD1 might be the D (5 bases). The CDR3 consists of 13 residues. Germline values: CDR1 SGHTA, CDR2 FQGNSA. CDR3 amino acids: CASNLGRAYEQYF. The CDR3 DNA sequence: TGTGCCAGCAACTTAGGCAGGGCCTACGAGCAGTACTTC.

J is TRBJ2-7 and V is TRBV19; 9 nucleotides match TRBD1. This CDR3 contains 13 residues. V trimming: 5 bases; J trimming: 8 bases; junction bases outside the gene matches: 7. Germline V gene data show CDR1 as LNHDA and CDR2 as SQIVND (reference sequence). CDR3 nucleotide sequence: TGTGCCAGTAGTCAGGGGACAGGGCCACAGCAGTACTTC. This encodes CASSQGTGPQQYF. Full variable domain (outside the CDR3, taken from reference TRBV19 and TRBJ2-7): DGGITQSPKYLFRKEGQNVTLSCEQNLNHDAMYWYRQDPGQGLRLIYYSQIVNDFQKGDIAEGYSVSREKKESFPLTVTSAQKNPTAFYLCASSQGTGPQQYFGPGTRLTVT.

This chain uses TRBV10-3 with TRBJ1-2; perhaps TRBD1 as D (5 bases). The CDR3 totals 12 residues. The germline CDR1 and CDR2 sequences are ENHRY and SYGVKD. V was pared by 2 bases and J by 8 bases, with 9 bases between. The CDR3 nucleotides read TGTGCCATCAGTGAGGGGGGATCGGGCTACACCTTC. It codes for CAISEGGSGYTF.

Here the CDR3 reads CASKQGARSTGELFF. In DNA form, the CDR3 reads TGTGCCAGCAAACAGGGGGCGCGGAGCACCGGGGAGCTGTTTTTT. The chain is built from TRBV2 and TRBJ2-2, with 9 nucleotides matching TRBD1. This CDR3 is 15 amino acids long. V lost 7 bases to trimming and J lost 4 bases; unmatched junction nucleotides: 7. The germline V gene has CDR1 SNHLY and CDR2 FYNNEI. The full variable domain, completed using reference TRBV2 and TRBJ2-2, is EPEVTQTPSHQVTQMGQEVILRCVPISNHLYFYWYRQILGQKVEFLVSFYNNEISEKSEIFDDQFSVERPDGSNFTLKIRSTKLEDSAMYFCASKQGARSTGELFFGEGSRLTVL.